Listed here are 13 T cell receptor beta chains from one sample, sequenced in a study of PD-1 blockade in classical Hodgkin lymphoma. The data were produced by immunoSEQ multiplex PCR, yet TCRdb's version contains in-frame clones alone and is incomplete. Of 25,000 to 35,000 clones in the sample, roughly 70% were seen once. Relapses following autologous stem cell transplantation were seen in all patients, with brentuximab vedotin exposure varying. This sample comprised peripheral blood mononuclear cells (PBMCs), obtained before the second cycle of nivolumab. Every receptor here comes from a human donor with classical Hodgkin lymphoma.

The J gene is TRBJ1-3, the V gene TRBV27; D possibly corresponds to TRBD1 (5 bases). V gave up 8 bases and J gave up 3 bases, with 23 bases separating them. The CDR3 consists of 17 residues. Germline V gene data show CDR1 as MNHEY and CDR2 as SMNVEV (reference sequence). The CDR3 protein is CASLLPAGRGNGNTIYF. CDR3 DNA: TGTGCCAGCCTCCTACCGGCGGGAAGGGGAAATGGAAACACCATATATTTT.

The chain employs TRBV5-6 and TRBJ2-1; D gene uncertain. The V gene's germline CDR1 is SGHDT and CDR2 YYEEEE. The CDR3 loop spans 15 amino acids. The V end lost 0 bases, the J end lost 8 bases, and 15 bases lay between the germline ends. The DNA for the CDR3 is TGTGCCAGCAGCTTGGGCGGTGACCCCGGCGATGAGCAGTTCTTC. Encoded protein: CASSLGGDPGDEQFF.

V and J are TRBV5-1 and TRBJ1-6; no reliable D call. The CDR3 sequence is 12 residues long. The germline gives CDR1 SGHRS, CDR2 YFSETQ. The ends were cut back, 4 bases at V and 6 bases at J, with 5 bases in the middle. In nucleotides, the CDR3 is TGCGCCAGCAGCGATCGTAATTCACCCCTCCACTTT. Protein sequence: CASSDRNSPLHF.

The rearrangement joins TRBV6-1 to TRBJ2-7; 8 nucleotides agree with TRBD1. With V trimmed by 6 bases and J by 6 bases, 10 bases remained unmatched. Germline V gene sequence: CDR1 MNHNS, CDR2 SASEGT. The CDR3 covers 14 residues. The DNA for the CDR3 is TGTGCCAGCAGCATTTTGGACAGGGAGATCGAGCAGTACGTC. Translating it yields CASSILDREIEQYV.

This clone has a single count. This chain connects TRBV7-4 to TRBJ2-5; 12 bases match TRBD2. The ends lost 4 bases at V and 2 bases at J; junction bases unmatched: 17. CDR3 length equals 20 residues. CDR1 is SGHVT and CDR2 is SQSDAQ in the germline V gene. In DNA form, the CDR3 reads TGTGCCAGCAGCTATTCTCTCGCGGGGCTAGCGGGGGGGAGTCAAGAGACCCAGTACTTC. Its translation is CASSYSLAGLAGGSQETQYF.

The rearrangement joins TRBV5-1 to TRBJ1-2; a possible D gene is TRBD1 (5 bases). CDR3 length equals 15 residues. Per germline, CDR1 SGHRS and CDR2 YFSETQ. V was trimmed by 7 bases and J by 8 bases, leaving 24 bases between them. CDR3 sequence (DNA): TGCGCCAGCGGCCCGACGGGAGTGGGGGGAGGAGGCTACACCTTC. This codes for CASGPTGVGGGGYTF.

This chain uses TRBV29-1 with TRBJ2-7, with D possibly matching TRBD2 (5 bases). CDR1 and CDR2 (germline): SQVTM, ANQGSEA. The CDR3 has 11 residues. V dropped 6 bases and J dropped 6 bases, with 12 bases sitting between them. Written as DNA, the CDR3 is TGCAGCGTACACAACCGGGGCGAGCAGTACTTC. Translated, it gives CSVHNRGEQYF.

The V and J genes are TRBV10-3 and TRBJ2-7; D remains unclear. Germline CDR1 is ENHRY and CDR2 is SYGVKD. Trimming cost V 10 bases and J 1 base, with 11 bases left between them. This CDR3 spans 12 amino acids. The CDR3 bases are TGTGCCACCAGGCGGAGTTCCTACGAGCAGTACTTC. This encodes CATRRSSYEQYF.

The V and J genes are TRBV4-1 and TRBJ2-3; the D gene is possibly TRBD2 (6 bases). There are 17 residues in the CDR3. In germline, CDR1 is MGHRA, CDR2 YSYEKL. Trimming took off 0 bases at V and 0 bases at J, with 13 bases between the two ends. The CDR3 here is CASSQDWAGSSTDTQYF. The CDR3 nucleotides are TGCGCCAGCAGCCAAGATTGGGCGGGATCTAGCACAGATACGCAGTATTTT.

This chain uses TRBV19 with TRBJ2-3, with 12 bases that match TRBD2. V shed 5 bases and J 2 bases; nucleotides not matched to a gene: 5. Looked up from germline, CDR1 is LNHDA and CDR2 is SQIVND (reference sequence). The CDR3 is made up of 16 amino acids. The CDR3 DNA is TGTGCCAGTAGTCCTGGGACTAGCGGGTCCACAGATACGCAGTATTTT. It encodes CASSPGTSGSTDTQYF.

This clone was picked up a small number of times. The V call is TRBV15, the J call TRBJ2-1; TRBD2 agrees at 9 bases. From germline, CDR1 is LNHNV and CDR2 YYDKDF (reference sequence). V gave up 0 bases and J gave up 7 bases; unmatched junction bases: 4. This CDR3 comprises 15 residues. The CDR3 DNA is TGTGCCACCAGCAGAGAAGCGGGAGGCGGGAATGAGCAGTTCTTC. Its translation: CATSREAGGGNEQFF.

J is TRBJ2-2 and V is TRBV9; TRBD1 matches 8 bases. Trimming cost V 7 bases and J 5 bases; bases outside gene matches: 10. The CDR3 sequence is 15 residues long. Germline V lookup: CDR1 SGDLS, CDR2 YYNGEE. The CDR3 is CASRPTGVLTGELFF. The CDR3 DNA reads TGTGCCAGCCGGCCGACAGGGGTTCTTACCGGGGAGCTGTTTTTT.

This clone occurred a few times. The chain uses TRBV14 and TRBJ2-6; D may be TRBD1 or TRBD2 (5 bases each). Germline CDR1 reads SGHDN; CDR2 reads FVKESK. CDR3 size: 16 residues. The V end lost 4 bases, the J end lost 4 bases, and 14 bases lay between the germline ends. CDR3 DNA: TGTGCCAGCAGCCCCCTAGGGACGTCAGGGGCCAACGTCCTGACTTTC. This encodes CASSPLGTSGANVLTF.